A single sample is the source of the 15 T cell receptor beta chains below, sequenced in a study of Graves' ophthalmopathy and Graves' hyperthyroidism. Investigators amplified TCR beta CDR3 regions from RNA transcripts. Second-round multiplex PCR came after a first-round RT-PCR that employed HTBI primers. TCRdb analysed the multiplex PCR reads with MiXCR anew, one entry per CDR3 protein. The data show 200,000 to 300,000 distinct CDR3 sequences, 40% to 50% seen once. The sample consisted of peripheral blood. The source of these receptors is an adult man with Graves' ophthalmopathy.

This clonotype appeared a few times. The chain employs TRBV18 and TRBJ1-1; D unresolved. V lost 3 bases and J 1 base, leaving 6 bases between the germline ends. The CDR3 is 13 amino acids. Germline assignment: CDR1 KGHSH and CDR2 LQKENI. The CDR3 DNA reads TGTGCCAGCTCACCCACAAAGAACACTGAAGCTTTCTTT. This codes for CASSPTKNTEAFF.

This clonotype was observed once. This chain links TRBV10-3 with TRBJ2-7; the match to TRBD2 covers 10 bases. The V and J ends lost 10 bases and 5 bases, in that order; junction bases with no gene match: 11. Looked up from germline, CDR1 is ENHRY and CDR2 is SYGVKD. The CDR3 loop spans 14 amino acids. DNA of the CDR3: TGTGCCAGCAGCCAAGCGGGGGGGCCGGACGAGCAGTACTTC. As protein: CASSQAGGPDEQYF.

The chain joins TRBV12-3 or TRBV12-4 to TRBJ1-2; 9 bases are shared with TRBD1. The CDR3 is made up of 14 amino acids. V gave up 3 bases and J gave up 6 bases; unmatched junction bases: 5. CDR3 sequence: CASSLGQGSDGYTF. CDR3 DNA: TGTGCCAGCAGTTTGGGACAGGGATCGGATGGCTACACCTTC.

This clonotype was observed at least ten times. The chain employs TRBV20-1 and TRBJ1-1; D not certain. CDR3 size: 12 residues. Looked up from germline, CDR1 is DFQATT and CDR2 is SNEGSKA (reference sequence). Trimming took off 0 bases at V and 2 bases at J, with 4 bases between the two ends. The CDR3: CSAREGNTEAFF. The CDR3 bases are TGCAGTGCTAGAGAAGGTAACACTGAAGCTTTCTTT.

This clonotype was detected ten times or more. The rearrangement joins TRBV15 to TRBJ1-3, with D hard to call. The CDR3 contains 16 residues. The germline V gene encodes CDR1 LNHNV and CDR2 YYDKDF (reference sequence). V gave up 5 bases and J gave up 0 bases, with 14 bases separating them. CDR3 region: CATSLDLAISGNTIYF. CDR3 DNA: TGTGCCACCAGCCTCGACCTTGCCATCTCTGGAAACACCATATATTTT.

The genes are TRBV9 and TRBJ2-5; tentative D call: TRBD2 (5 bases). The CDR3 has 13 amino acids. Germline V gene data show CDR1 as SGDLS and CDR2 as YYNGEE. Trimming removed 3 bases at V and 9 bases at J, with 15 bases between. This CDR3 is CASSEGRGQPQYF. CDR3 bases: TGTGCCAGCAGCGAAGGGAGAGGTCAGCCCCAGTACTTC.

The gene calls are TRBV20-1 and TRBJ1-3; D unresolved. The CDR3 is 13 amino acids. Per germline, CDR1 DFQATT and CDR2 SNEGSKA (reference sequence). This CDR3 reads CSVDPSGGNTIYF. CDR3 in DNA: TGCAGCGTTGACCCTAGCGGGGGAAACACCATATATTTT.

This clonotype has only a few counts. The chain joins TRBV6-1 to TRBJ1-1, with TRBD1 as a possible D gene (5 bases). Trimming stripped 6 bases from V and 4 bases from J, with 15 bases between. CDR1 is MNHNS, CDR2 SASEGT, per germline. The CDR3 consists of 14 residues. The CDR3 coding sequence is TGTGCCAGCAGGTGGGGCCAAGGGCCCACTGAAGCTTTCTTT. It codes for CASRWGQGPTEAFF.

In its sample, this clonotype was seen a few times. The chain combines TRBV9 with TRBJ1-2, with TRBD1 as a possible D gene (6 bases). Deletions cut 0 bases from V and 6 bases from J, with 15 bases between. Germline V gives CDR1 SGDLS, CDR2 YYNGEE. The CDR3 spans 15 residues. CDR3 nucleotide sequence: TGTGCCAGCAGCGTAGGGTCGGGGGGCACTAATGGCTACACCTTC. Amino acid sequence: CASSVGSGGTNGYTF.

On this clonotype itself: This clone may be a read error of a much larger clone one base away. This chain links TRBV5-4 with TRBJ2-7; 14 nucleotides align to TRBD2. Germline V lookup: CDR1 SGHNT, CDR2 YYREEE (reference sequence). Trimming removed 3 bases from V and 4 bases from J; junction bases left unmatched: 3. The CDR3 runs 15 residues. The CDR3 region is CASSSGLAGAYEQYF. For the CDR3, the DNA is TGTGCCAGCAGCTCGGGACTAGCGGGAGCGTACGAGCAGTACTTC.

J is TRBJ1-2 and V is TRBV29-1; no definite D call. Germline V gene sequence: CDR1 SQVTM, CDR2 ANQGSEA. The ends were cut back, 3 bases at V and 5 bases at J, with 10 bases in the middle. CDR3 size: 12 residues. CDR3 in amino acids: CSVDSSVYGYTF. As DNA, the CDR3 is TGCAGCGTTGATTCGTCAGTATATGGCTACACCTTC.

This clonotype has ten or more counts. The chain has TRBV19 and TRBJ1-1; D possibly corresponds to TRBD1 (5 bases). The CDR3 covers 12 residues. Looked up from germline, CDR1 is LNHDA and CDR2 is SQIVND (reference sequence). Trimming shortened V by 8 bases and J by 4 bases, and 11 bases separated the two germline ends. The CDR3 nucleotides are TGTGCCAGTGGGGACCTAGCCACTGAAGCTTTCTTT. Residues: CASGDLATEAFF.

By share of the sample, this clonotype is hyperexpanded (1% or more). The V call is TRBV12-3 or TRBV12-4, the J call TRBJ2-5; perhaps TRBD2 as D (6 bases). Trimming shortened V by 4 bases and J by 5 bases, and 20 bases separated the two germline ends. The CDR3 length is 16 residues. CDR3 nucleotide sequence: TGTGCCAGCAGTTCCCCGGGAGCAGGGCCCCGGGAGACCCAGTACTTC. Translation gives CASSSPGAGPRETQYF.

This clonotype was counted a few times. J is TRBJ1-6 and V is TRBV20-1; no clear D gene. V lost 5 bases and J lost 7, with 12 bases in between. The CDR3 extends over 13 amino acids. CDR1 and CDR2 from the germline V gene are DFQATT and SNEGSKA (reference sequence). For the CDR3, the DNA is TGCAGTGCTGGTAGGGAACGGAATTCACCCCTCCACTTT. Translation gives CSAGRERNSPLHF.

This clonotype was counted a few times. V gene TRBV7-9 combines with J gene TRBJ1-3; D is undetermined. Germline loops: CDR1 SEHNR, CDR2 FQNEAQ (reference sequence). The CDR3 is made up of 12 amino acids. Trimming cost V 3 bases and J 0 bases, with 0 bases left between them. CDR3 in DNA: TGTGCCAGCAGCTTCTCTGGAAACACCATATATTTT. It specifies CASSFSGNTIYF.